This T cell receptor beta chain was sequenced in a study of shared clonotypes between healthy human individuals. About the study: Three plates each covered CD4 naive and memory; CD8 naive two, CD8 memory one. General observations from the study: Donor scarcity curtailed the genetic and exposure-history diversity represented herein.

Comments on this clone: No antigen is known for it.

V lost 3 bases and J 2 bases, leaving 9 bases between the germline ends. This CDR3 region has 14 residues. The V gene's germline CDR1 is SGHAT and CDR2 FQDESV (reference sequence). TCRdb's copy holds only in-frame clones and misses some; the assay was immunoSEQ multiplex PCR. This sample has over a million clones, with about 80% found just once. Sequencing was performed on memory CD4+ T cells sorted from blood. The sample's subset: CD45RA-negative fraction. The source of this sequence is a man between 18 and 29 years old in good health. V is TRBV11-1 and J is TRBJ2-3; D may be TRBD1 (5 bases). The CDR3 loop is CASSLGQDTDTQYF. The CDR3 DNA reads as TGTGCCAGCAGCTTGGGGCAGGACACAGATACGCAGTATTTT. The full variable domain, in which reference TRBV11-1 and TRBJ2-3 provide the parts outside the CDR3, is EAEVAQSPRYKITEKSQAVAFWCDPISGHATLYWYRQILGQGPELLVQFQDESVVDDSQLPKDRFSAERLKGVDSTLKIQPAELGDSAMYLCASSLGQDTDTQYFGPGTRLTVL.